One sample yielded the 2 T cell receptor beta chains listed below, sequenced in a study of blood T cell repertoires in COVID-19. Produced via immunoSEQ multiplex PCR; TCRdb's table is partial and in-frame only. The sample yields around 100,000 clones, roughly 87% seen once. Sequenced material: peripheral blood. These receptors all come from a man aged 30 to 45 in a cohort sampled during active COVID-19.

The chain recombines TRBV5-6 with TRBJ1-3; 7 nucleotides align to TRBD1. CDR1 SGHDT and CDR2 YYEEEE come from the germline V gene. The CDR3 is 14 residues long. Losses at the gene ends were 4 bases for V and 8 bases for J; bases not matched to a gene: 9. The CDR3 region has the DNA TGTGCCAGCAGCCGACAGGGCCTCTTGGACACCATATATTTT. Its translation: CASSRQGLLDTIYF.

This clone was counted between two and nine times. The V call is TRBV27, the J call TRBJ1-5; D is unresolved. The CDR3 contains 15 residues. Trimming stripped 5 bases from V and 5 bases from J, with 16 bases between. From germline, CDR1 is MNHEY and CDR2 SMNVEV (reference sequence). The CDR3 DNA follows: TGTGCCAGCAGTCCCGGTGAGGCGGGGTATCAGCCCCAGCATTTT. Its protein is CASSPGEAGYQPQHF.